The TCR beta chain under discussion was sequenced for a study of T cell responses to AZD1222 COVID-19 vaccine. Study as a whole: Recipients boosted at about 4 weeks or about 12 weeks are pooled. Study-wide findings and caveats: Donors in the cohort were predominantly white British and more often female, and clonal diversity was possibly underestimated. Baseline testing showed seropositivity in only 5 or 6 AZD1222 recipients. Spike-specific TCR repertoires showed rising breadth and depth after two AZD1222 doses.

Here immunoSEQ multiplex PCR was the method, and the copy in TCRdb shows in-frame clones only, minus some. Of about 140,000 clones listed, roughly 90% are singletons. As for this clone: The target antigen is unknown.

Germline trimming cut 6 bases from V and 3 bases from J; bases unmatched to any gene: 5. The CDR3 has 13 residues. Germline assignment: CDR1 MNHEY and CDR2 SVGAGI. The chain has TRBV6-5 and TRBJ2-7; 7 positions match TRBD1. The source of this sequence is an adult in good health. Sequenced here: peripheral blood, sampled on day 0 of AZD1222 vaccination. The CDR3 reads CASRGTVSYEQYF. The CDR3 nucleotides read TGTGCCAGCAGGGGGACAGTAAGCTACGAGCAGTACTTC.